The 21 T cell receptor beta chains reported below all come from one sample, sequenced in a study of blood T cell repertoires in COVID-19. Data came from immunoSEQ multiplex PCR; TCRdb stores just in-frame clones and leaves some out. The repertoire consists of approximately 120,000 clones, with 86% occurring once and the leading ten covering around 18%. The sequenced sample consisted of peripheral blood. Receptors were obtained from a woman in her fifties or sixties who had recovered from COVID-19.

This clone occurred a few times. The CDR3 region is CASSFLTGRGNTIYF. DNA for the CDR3: TGTGCCAGCAGCTTCCTGACAGGGAGAGGAAACACCATATATTTT. The chain recombines TRBV7-2 with TRBJ1-3, with 7 nucleotides matching TRBD1. V lost 3 bases to trimming and J lost 4 bases; unmatched junction nucleotides: 6. The CDR3 loop spans 15 amino acids. Germline values: CDR1 SGHTA, CDR2 FQGNSA.

This chain connects TRBV7-2 to TRBJ2-1, with TRBD2 as a possible D gene (6 bases). The V gene lost 5 bases and the J gene lost 6 bases, with 17 bases spanning the gap. CDR1 is SGHTA and CDR2 is FQGNSA in the germline V gene. The CDR3 runs to 15 residues. CDR3 region: CASSPDTSRRNEQFF. As DNA, the CDR3 is TGTGCCAGCAGCCCTGACACTAGCCGTCGCAATGAGCAGTTCTTC.

CDR3 nucleotides: TGCAGCGTTTGGACTAGCGGGAGAAGGGGGCCCACAGATACGCAGTATTTT. Translation: CSVWTSGRRGPTDTQYF. The chain joins TRBV29-1 to TRBJ2-3, with 13 bases matching TRBD2. CDR1 and CDR2 from the germline V gene are SQVTM and ANQGSEA. The CDR3 is 17 amino acids. Trimming took 5 bases from V and 2 from J; bases not matched to a gene: 10.

The chain has TRBV28 and TRBJ2-7; the D is unclear. The CDR3 extends over 10 amino acids. CDR1 is MDHEN and CDR2 is SYDVKM in the germline V gene. Trimming pared 5 bases from V and 5 bases from J, leaving 4 bases between. The CDR3 reads CASSDNEQYF. Here the CDR3 DNA reads TGTGCCAGCAGTGACAACGAGCAGTACTTC.

V usage is TRBV7-2 and J usage is TRBJ2-1; TRBD2 aligns across 8 bases. Trimming cost V 5 bases and J 2 bases; bases outside gene matches: 5. Germline lookup yields CDR1 SGHTA and CDR2 FQGNSA. The CDR3 covers 15 residues. The CDR3 bases are TGTGCCAGCAGCCCGCCGGGACTAGCCTACAATGAGCAGTTCTTC. Residues: CASSPPGLAYNEQFF.

V usage is TRBV7-2 and J usage is TRBJ2-3, with D maybe TRBD2 (6 bases). The CDR3 consists of 15 residues. CDR1 is SGHTA, CDR2 FQGNSA, per germline. V was pared by 1 base and J by 0 bases, with 8 bases between. The CDR3 spells CASSLVGTSTDTQYF. CDR3 sequence (DNA): TGTGCCAGCAGCTTAGTCGGGACTAGCACAGATACGCAGTATTTT. The full variable domain, in which reference TRBV7-2 and TRBJ2-3 provide the parts outside the CDR3, is GAGVSQSPSNKVTEKGKDVELRCDPISGHTALYWYRQSLGQGLEFLIYFQGNSAPDKSGLPSDRFSAERTGGSVSTLTIQRTQQEDSAVYLCASSLVGTSTDTQYFGPGTRLTVL.

The chain links TRBV24-1 to TRBJ2-3; TRBD2 matches at 9 bases. Trimming removed 0 bases from V and 3 bases from J; junction bases left unmatched: 9. Germline V lookup: CDR1 KGHDR, CDR2 SFDVKD. The CDR3 sequence is 18 residues long. CDR3 region: CATSDLATSGGGTDTQYF. The CDR3, as DNA: TGTGCCACCAGTGATTTGGCGACTAGCGGAGGGGGGACAGATACGCAGTATTTT.

V and J are TRBV19 and TRBJ1-4, with a possible D match to TRBD1 (6 bases). The CDR3 runs to 14 residues. Germline CDR1 is LNHDA and CDR2 is SQIVND (reference sequence). V lost 9 bases to trimming and J lost 8 bases, with 19 bases between them. The CDR3 protein is CASSVGGIWEKLFF. In nucleotides, the CDR3 is TGTGCCAGCTCGGTAGGGGGTATATGGGAAAAACTGTTTTTT.

J is TRBJ1-5 and V is TRBV5-5; 12 nucleotides line up with TRBD1. The CDR3 is 17 amino acids. J gave up 11 bases and V 5 bases, and 17 bases lay outside the gene matches. Germline-derived CDR1 and CDR2 are SGHKS and YYEKEE (reference sequence). CDR3 amino acids: CASSYFLGQGAESAQHF. The CDR3 DNA is TGTGCCAGCAGTTATTTTTTGGGACAGGGGGCGGAATCAGCCCAGCATTTT.

The chain is built from TRBV3-1 (or the pseudogene TRBV3-2) and TRBJ1-1, with a weak D call TRBD1 (5 bases). Germline V lookup: CDR1 LGHDT, CDR2 YNNKEL (reference sequence). The CDR3 consists of 14 residues. V lost 4 bases to trimming and J lost 5 bases, with 14 bases between them. The CDR3 region has the DNA TGTGCCAGCAGCCCCCTGAGCGGGGGAACTGAAGCTTTCTTT. Amino acid sequence: CASSPLSGGTEAFF.

This clone turned up a few times. The rearrangement uses TRBV7-8 and TRBJ1-2, with D perhaps TRBD1 (5 bases). The CDR3 contains 14 residues. In germline, CDR1 is SGHVS, CDR2 FQNEAQ. V gave up 1 base and J gave up 2 bases, with 8 bases separating them. CDR3 residues: CASSLERGNYGYTF. The CDR3 coding sequence is TGTGCCAGCAGCTTAGAGCGGGGGAACTATGGCTACACCTTC.

The chain has TRBV7-2 and TRBJ2-3; TRBD2 matches 8 bases. The germline CDR1 and CDR2 sequences are SGHTA and FQGNSA. Trimming at V came to 1 base and at J to 5 bases, leaving 11 bases not matched to a gene. This CDR3 comprises 17 residues. As DNA, the CDR3 is TGTGCCAGCAGCTTAGGGGCGGGGGGTCCCCCGGGAGATACGCAGTATTTT. Encoded protein: CASSLGAGGPPGDTQYF.

This clone showed up many times. The J gene is TRBJ2-1, the V gene TRBV7-8, with 8 bases fitting TRBD2. Trimming removed 2 bases from V and 4 bases from J; junction bases left unmatched: 4. Per the germline V gene, CDR1 is SGHVS and CDR2 is FQNEAQ. The CDR3 sequence is 15 residues long. The CDR3 nucleotides read TGTGCCAGCAGCTTATTTAGCGGGGCTTACAATGAGCAGTTCTTC. This translates into CASSLFSGAYNEQFF.

The V gene is TRBV7-9, the J gene TRBJ1-1; D may be TRBD1 (5 bases). The germline CDR1 and CDR2 sequences are SEHNR and FQNEAQ (reference sequence). Trimming pared 5 bases from V and 0 bases from J, leaving 19 bases between. The CDR3 extends over 17 amino acids. The DNA of the CDR3 is TGTGCCAGCAGCCCTTCTCCTAGGGGTAGGCTGAACACTGAAGCTTTCTTT. It yields the protein CASSPSPRGRLNTEAFF.

This chain joins TRBV7-6 and TRBJ2-5, with 8 bases identical to TRBD2. CDR1 is SGHVS and CDR2 is FNYEAQ in the germline V gene. The CDR3 totals 15 residues. V gave up 5 bases and J gave up 2 bases; unmatched junction bases: 7. Here the CDR3 DNA reads TGTGCCAGCAGCCTCGGGACTAGTATGCAAGAGACCCAGTACTTC. Its translation is CASSLGTSMQETQYF. The full variable domain, rest sourced from reference TRBV7-6 and TRBJ2-5, is GAGVSQSPRYKVTKRGQDVALRCDPISGHVSLYWYRQALGQGPEFLTYFNYEAQQDKSGLPNDRFSAERPEGSISTLTIQRTEQRDSAMYRCASSLGTSMQETQYFGPGTRLLVL.

The gene calls are TRBV24-1 and TRBJ2-5, with a weak D call TRBD1 (5 bases). CDR1 and CDR2 (germline): KGHDR, SFDVKD. The CDR3 is 14 amino acids. V lost 4 bases to trimming and J lost 5 bases, with 13 bases between them. The CDR3 DNA reads as TGTGCCACCAGTGAGGAGCAGGGCAGGGAGACCCAGTACTTC. Protein: CATSEEQGRETQYF.

The V and J genes are TRBV4-2 and TRBJ1-1, with 8 positions matching TRBD1. Germline CDR1 is LGHNA and CDR2 is YNFKEQ. The CDR3 totals 16 residues. Germline trimming cut 0 bases from V and 1 base from J; bases unmatched to any gene: 4. Here the CDR3 reads CASSQDPDRANTEAFF. CDR3 bases: TGTGCCAGCAGCCAAGATCCGGACAGGGCGAACACTGAAGCTTTCTTT.

This clone turned up a few times. V gene TRBV2 combines with J gene TRBJ1-1; no definite D call. CDR1 is SNHLY and CDR2 is FYNNEI in the germline V gene. V lost 4 bases and J lost 4, with 16 bases in between. The CDR3 sequence is 15 residues long. CDR3 loop: CASSVERARGTEAFF. The CDR3 region has the DNA TGTGCCAGCAGTGTCGAGCGGGCAAGAGGCACTGAAGCTTTCTTT. Supplemented by reference TRBV2 and TRBJ1-1, the full variable domain reads EPEVTQTPSHQVTQMGQEVILRCVPISNHLYFYWYRQILGQKVEFLVSFYNNEISEKSEIFDDQFSVERPDGSNFTLKIRSTKLEDSAMYFCASSVERARGTEAFFGQGTRLTVV.

This chain joins TRBV5-1 and TRBJ2-5; 7 bases fit TRBD2. With 4 bases clipped from V and 1 base from J, the junction kept 1 base outside the gene matches. The CDR3 runs 13 residues. CDR1 and CDR2 from the germline V gene are SGHRS and YFSETQ. As DNA, the CDR3 is TGCGCCAGCAGCCGCGGGAGCCAAGAGACCCAGTACTTC. Translated: CASSRGSQETQYF.

For this clone: The same CDR3 is also encoded by other DNA sequences in this sample. The J gene is TRBJ1-2, the V gene TRBV11-2; 7 bases fit TRBD1. V was clipped by 0 bases and J by 3 bases; unmatched bases: 7. CDR1 and CDR2 from the germline V gene are SGHAT and FQNNGV. The CDR3 covers 16 residues. CDR3 residues: CASSLDPTGKYYGYTF. In DNA form, the CDR3 reads TGTGCCAGCAGCTTAGATCCGACAGGGAAGTACTATGGCTACACCTTC.

The chain uses TRBV27 and TRBJ1-5, with D tentatively TRBD1 (5 bases). With 0 bases removed from V and 4 bases from J, the gap between germline ends came to 7 bases. CDR1 is MNHEY and CDR2 is SMNVEV in the germline V gene (reference sequence). The CDR3 extends over 14 amino acids. CDR3: CASSLSSGNQPQHF. The DNA of the CDR3 is TGTGCCAGCAGTTTATCTTCAGGGAATCAGCCCCAGCATTTT.